This T cell receptor beta chain was captured in a study of blood T cells in healthy people across ages. General study points: A strong correlation between TCR beta diversity and naive T cell percentage was seen. Comparison with aged donors showed that long-lived donors had more naive CD4+ cells and higher diversity.

The CDR3 runs 15 residues. Per germline, CDR1 SGHTA and CDR2 FQGNSA. Deletions cut 0 bases from V and 2 bases from J, with 8 bases between. Next came a second PCR, run for 7 to 11 cycles, which used a sample-barcoded 5' primer along with a J-beta primer mix. TCRdb independently ran MiXCR on the 5' RACE reads; one entry per CDR3 protein. The sample lists 1.4 million or so distinct CDR3 sequences, roughly 43% occurring once. Ranging in age from roughly 6 to 100, the donors were healthy Caucasian individuals from Russia. Of note for this clonotype: The antigen remains unidentified.

The source is a woman aged 18-29 years in good health. The sequencing input was blood. The rearrangement links TRBV7-2 to TRBJ1-3, with D unresolved. CDR3 sequence reads: CASSLARIPGNTIYF. CDR3 bases: TGTGCCAGCAGCTTAGCACGCATTCCTGGAAACACCATATATTTT.